A selection of T cell receptor beta chains follows, all from one sample in a study of blood T cell repertoires in COVID-19. Only in-frame clones appear in the TCRdb table, and some are missing; sequencing was by immunoSEQ multiplex PCR. The sample yields under 400,000 clones, around 89% seen once. Material: peripheral blood. These receptors all stem from a woman aged 30 to 39 with COVID-19, enrolled during active disease. The CDR3 runs from the conserved cysteine through the conserved F or W. D genes are given only for firm matches. The listing skips clone size in some rows; elsewhere it reads once, few, many or a size class.

d_call: -
v_call: TRBV6-1
clone_size: -
j_call: TRBJ2-1
cdr3_aa: CASSAVQGGSYNEQFF
cdr3_nt: TGTGCCAGCAGTGCCGTACAGGGGGGGTCCTACAATGAGCAGTTCTTC

d_call: TRBD1
v_call: TRBV10-3
clone_size: -
j_call: TRBJ1-2
cdr3_aa: CAIRPQGVDYGYTF
cdr3_nt: TGTGCCATCAGGCCGCAGGGGGTCGACTATGGCTACACCTTC

d_call: TRBD1
v_call: TRBV6-5
clone_size: -
j_call: TRBJ2-7
cdr3_aa: CASILRGRYEQYF
cdr3_nt: TGTGCCAGCATACTCAGGGGGCGATACGAGCAGTACTTC

d_call: TRBD2
v_call: TRBV10-3
clone_size: -
j_call: TRBJ2-1
cdr3_aa: CAISATSGAYDEQFF
cdr3_nt: TGTGCCATCAGTGCAACTAGCGGGGCCTATGATGAGCAGTTCTTC

d_call: TRBD1
v_call: TRBV6-6
clone_size: -
j_call: TRBJ1-1
cdr3_aa: CASSPDREAFF
cdr3_nt: TGTGCCAGCAGCCCCGACAGGGAGGCTTTCTTT

d_call: TRBD1
v_call: TRBV3-1/TRBV3-2
clone_size: -
j_call: TRBJ1-3
cdr3_aa: CASSPNRGGNTIYF
cdr3_nt: TGTGCCAGCAGCCCGAACAGGGGTGGAAACACCATATATTTT

d_call: TRBD2
v_call: TRBV2
clone_size: -
j_call: TRBJ2-5
cdr3_aa: CASSDREVGKETQYF
cdr3_nt: TGTGCCAGCAGTGATCGGGAGGTCGGCAAAGAGACCCAGTACTTC

d_call: -
v_call: TRBV28
clone_size: -
j_call: TRBJ2-5
cdr3_aa: CASSLLYQETQYF
cdr3_nt: TGTGCCAGCAGTTTACTCTACCAAGAGACCCAGTACTTC

d_call: TRBD1
v_call: TRBV19
clone_size: -
j_call: TRBJ1-2
cdr3_aa: CASTRDRLNYGYTF
cdr3_nt: TGTGCCAGTACGCGGGACAGACTAAACTATGGCTACACCTTC

d_call: TRBD1
v_call: TRBV3-1/TRBV3-2
clone_size: -
j_call: TRBJ1-3
cdr3_aa: CASGGQAGNTIYF
cdr3_nt: TGTGCCAGCGGAGGACAGGCTGGAAACACCATATATTTT

d_call: -
v_call: TRBV5-6
clone_size: few
j_call: TRBJ1-6
cdr3_aa: CASSLGRVDSPLHF
cdr3_nt: TGTGCCAGCAGCTTGGGCAGGGTTGATTCACCCCTCCACTTT

d_call: TRBD1
v_call: TRBV7-9
clone_size: -
j_call: TRBJ1-1
cdr3_aa: CASSPEGAIAEAFF
cdr3_nt: TGTGCCAGCAGCCCCGAGGGGGCTATAGCTGAAGCTTTCTTT

d_call: TRBD1
v_call: TRBV15
clone_size: -
j_call: TRBJ1-2
cdr3_aa: CATSLTGGYGYTF
cdr3_nt: TGTGCCACCAGCTTGACAGGGGGTTATGGCTACACCTTC

d_call: -
v_call: TRBV24-1
clone_size: -
j_call: TRBJ2-1
cdr3_aa: CATSEVTAFSTNEQFF
cdr3_nt: TGTGCCACCAGTGAGGTGACAGCCTTTTCTACCAATGAGCAGTTCTTC

d_call: -
v_call: TRBV7-9
clone_size: -
j_call: TRBJ2-1
cdr3_aa: CASSLERLNPRYNEQFF
cdr3_nt: TGTGCCAGCAGCTTGGAGAGACTGAACCCCCGCTACAATGAGCAGTTCTTC

d_call: TRBD1
v_call: TRBV19
clone_size: -
j_call: TRBJ1-5
cdr3_aa: CASSKSPGQGDFYQPQHF
cdr3_nt: TGTGCCAGTAGTAAAAGCCCGGGACAGGGGGACTTTTATCAGCCCCAGCATTTT

d_call: -
v_call: TRBV9
clone_size: -
j_call: TRBJ1-2
cdr3_aa: CASSATETYYGYTF
cdr3_nt: TGTGCCAGCAGCGCGACAGAGACTTACTATGGCTACACCTTC

d_call: TRBD1
v_call: TRBV30
clone_size: many
j_call: TRBJ1-2
cdr3_aa: CAWRTGFGYTF
cdr3_nt: TGTGCCTGGAGGACAGGGTTTGGCTACACCTTC

d_call: TRBD1
v_call: TRBV29-1
clone_size: -
j_call: TRBJ1-1
cdr3_aa: CSGHQGVNTEAFF
cdr3_nt: TGCAGCGGTCACCAGGGGGTTAACACTGAAGCTTTCTTT

d_call: -
v_call: TRBV3-1/TRBV3-2
clone_size: -
j_call: TRBJ1-3
cdr3_aa: CASSHRDRPGNTIYF
cdr3_nt: TGTGCCAGCAGCCACCGGGATCGCCCTGGAAACACCATATATTTT

d_call: -
v_call: TRBV24-1
clone_size: -
j_call: TRBJ1-2
cdr3_aa: CATAATGHGYTF
cdr3_nt: TGTGCCACCGCGGCAACAGGGCATGGCTACACCTTC

d_call: -
v_call: TRBV2
clone_size: -
j_call: TRBJ1-5
cdr3_aa: CASSEGQQPQHF
cdr3_nt: TGTGCCAGCAGTGAAGGGCAGCAGCCCCAGCATTTT

d_call: TRBD1
v_call: TRBV11-3
clone_size: -
j_call: TRBJ1-1
cdr3_aa: CASSTRDRGSRAFF
cdr3_nt: TGTGCCAGCAGCACCCGGGACAGGGGTAGCCGAGCTTTCTTT

d_call: TRBD1
v_call: TRBV9
clone_size: -
j_call: TRBJ1-5
cdr3_aa: CASSVRTGFNQPQHF
cdr3_nt: TGTGCCAGCAGCGTTCGGACAGGGTTCAATCAGCCCCAGCATTTT

d_call: -
v_call: TRBV12-3/TRBV12-4
clone_size: -
j_call: TRBJ1-5
cdr3_aa: CASKTGFQPQHF
cdr3_nt: TGTGCCAGCAAAACAGGGTTTCAGCCCCAGCATTTT

d_call: -
v_call: TRBV2
clone_size: -
j_call: TRBJ1-5
cdr3_aa: CASGTENNQPQHF
cdr3_nt: TGTGCCAGCGGTACAGAAAACAATCAGCCCCAGCATTTT

d_call: -
v_call: TRBV6-5
clone_size: -
j_call: TRBJ2-1
cdr3_aa: CASSYGHPYNEQFF
cdr3_nt: TGTGCCAGCAGTTACGGCCATCCTTACAATGAGCAGTTCTTC

d_call: -
v_call: TRBV6-6
clone_size: -
j_call: TRBJ2-1
cdr3_aa: CASSLRPLAPSGNEQFF
cdr3_nt: TGTGCCAGCAGTCTACGACCACTAGCCCCTTCGGGGAATGAGCAGTTCTTC

d_call: -
v_call: TRBV5-5
clone_size: -
j_call: TRBJ1-2
cdr3_aa: CASSLGQSNYGYTF
cdr3_nt: TGTGCCAGCAGCTTGGGTCAGTCTAACTATGGCTACACCTTC

d_call: TRBD1
v_call: TRBV29-1
clone_size: -
j_call: TRBJ1-2
cdr3_aa: CAGTGGEGYGYTF
cdr3_nt: TGCGCGGGGACAGGGGGCGAGGGCTATGGCTACACCTTC

d_call: -
v_call: TRBV27
clone_size: few
j_call: TRBJ1-5
cdr3_aa: CASSLSRGSNQPQHF
cdr3_nt: TGTGCCAGCAGTTTATCCCGGGGGTCAAATCAGCCCCAGCATTTT

d_call: TRBD1
v_call: TRBV24-1
clone_size: once
j_call: TRBJ2-2
cdr3_aa: CATSSRTGANTGELFF
cdr3_nt: TGTGCCACCAGTTCAAGGACAGGGGCGAACACCGGGGAGCTGTTTTTT

d_call: -
v_call: TRBV10-3
clone_size: -
j_call: TRBJ2-3
cdr3_aa: CATRRGTGTDTQYF
cdr3_nt: TGTGCCACCAGACGGGGGACGGGCACAGATACGCAGTATTTT

d_call: -
v_call: TRBV11-2
clone_size: -
j_call: TRBJ1-3
cdr3_aa: CASSSGGNTIYF
cdr3_nt: TGTGCCAGCAGCTCAGGTGGAAACACCATATATTTT

d_call: -
v_call: TRBV12-3/TRBV12-4
clone_size: -
j_call: TRBJ1-2
cdr3_aa: CASSNEGTSGYTF
cdr3_nt: TGTGCCAGCAGCAACGAGGGAACCTCTGGCTACACCTTC

d_call: TRBD2
v_call: TRBV2
clone_size: -
j_call: TRBJ2-5
cdr3_aa: CASGRGGGQETQYF
cdr3_nt: TGTGCCAGCGGCCGGGGCGGGGGGCAAGAGACCCAGTACTTC

d_call: TRBD1
v_call: TRBV5-1
clone_size: once
j_call: TRBJ1-1
cdr3_aa: CASSQGTGDLNTEAFF
cdr3_nt: TGCGCCAGCAGCCAGGGGACAGGGGACCTGAACACTGAAGCTTTCTTT

d_call: -
v_call: TRBV4-2
clone_size: -
j_call: TRBJ1-1
cdr3_aa: CASSQEEGFTEAFF
cdr3_nt: TGTGCCAGCAGCCAAGAGGAGGGATTCACTGAAGCTTTCTTT

d_call: -
v_call: TRBV19
clone_size: -
j_call: TRBJ1-6
cdr3_aa: CASSIGTVGNSPLHF
cdr3_nt: TGTGCCAGTAGTATAGGGACAGTTGGAAATTCACCCCTCCACTTT

d_call: -
v_call: TRBV10-1
clone_size: -
j_call: TRBJ1-4
cdr3_aa: CASSTGFTVSVSEKLFF
cdr3_nt: TGCGCCAGCAGTACAGGGTTCACGGTATCGGTAAGCGAAAAACTGTTTTTT

d_call: -
v_call: TRBV7-3
clone_size: -
j_call: TRBJ2-3
cdr3_aa: CASSPRSQDTQYF
cdr3_nt: TGTGCCAGCAGCCCACGGTCCCAAGATACGCAGTATTTT

d_call: -
v_call: TRBV7-2
clone_size: -
j_call: TRBJ2-1
cdr3_aa: CASSLVPGNEQFF
cdr3_nt: TGTGCCAGCAGCTTAGTTCCGGGGAATGAGCAGTTCTTC

d_call: -
v_call: TRBV4-3
clone_size: -
j_call: TRBJ2-2
cdr3_aa: CASSQDLLRGTGELFF
cdr3_nt: TGCGCCAGCAGCCAAGATCTTCTCAGGGGCACCGGGGAGCTGTTTTTT

d_call: -
v_call: TRBV7-9
clone_size: -
j_call: TRBJ2-2
cdr3_aa: CASSFAAANTGELFF
cdr3_nt: TGTGCCAGCAGCTTCGCCGCAGCGAACACCGGGGAGCTGTTTTTT

d_call: -
v_call: TRBV6-2/TRBV6-3
clone_size: -
j_call: TRBJ1-5
cdr3_aa: CASSTLLGGYQPQHF
cdr3_nt: TGTGCCAGCAGCACTCTACTGGGGGGGTATCAGCCCCAGCATTTT

d_call: TRBD1
v_call: TRBV2
clone_size: -
j_call: TRBJ1-2
cdr3_aa: CASSEWIQGENYGYTF
cdr3_nt: TGTGCCAGCAGTGAATGGATACAGGGGGAAAACTATGGCTACACCTTC

d_call: -
v_call: TRBV7-9
clone_size: -
j_call: TRBJ1-2
cdr3_aa: CASSLAGVEGYTF
cdr3_nt: TGTGCCAGCAGCTTAGCCGGGGTTGAAGGCTACACCTTC

d_call: -
v_call: TRBV27
clone_size: -
j_call: TRBJ1-4
cdr3_aa: CASSLSAETNEKLFF
cdr3_nt: TGTGCCAGCAGTTTATCGGCCGAAACTAATGAAAAACTGTTTTTT

d_call: -
v_call: TRBV7-2
clone_size: -
j_call: TRBJ1-2
cdr3_aa: CASSPAGNWGYGYTF
cdr3_nt: TGTGCCAGCAGCCCCGCGGGAAATTGGGGCTATGGCTACACCTTC

d_call: -
v_call: TRBV9
clone_size: -
j_call: TRBJ2-3
cdr3_aa: CASSTETFTTDTQYF
cdr3_nt: TGTGCCAGCAGCACGGAGACGTTCACCACAGATACGCAGTATTTT

d_call: -
v_call: TRBV20-1
clone_size: -
j_call: TRBJ1-2
cdr3_aa: CSALGADGYTF
cdr3_nt: TGCAGTGCGTTGGGAGCGGATGGCTACACCTTC

d_call: -
v_call: TRBV3-1/TRBV3-2
clone_size: -
j_call: TRBJ1-2
cdr3_aa: CASSQDVRGGGYTF
cdr3_nt: TGTGCCAGCAGCCAAGATGTCAGGGGCGGTGGCTACACCTTC

d_call: -
v_call: TRBV21-1
clone_size: few
j_call: TRBJ1-3
cdr3_aa: CASSKQGFSGNTIYF
cdr3_nt: TGTGCCAGCAGCAAACAGGGGTTCTCTGGAAACACCATATATTTT

d_call: TRBD1
v_call: TRBV19
clone_size: -
j_call: TRBJ1-2
cdr3_aa: CASTHPGGQNYGYTF
cdr3_nt: TGTGCCAGTACCCACCCTGGGGGACAGAACTATGGCTACACCTTC